This TCR beta chain was found in a study of shared clonotypes between healthy human individuals. Whole-study results and caveats: All-four-donor shared clonotypes had higher generation probabilities than non-shared clonotypes did. The sharing of 4.5% to 6.5% of naive CD4 clonotypes was seen across several donors.

In replicate PCRs of sorted subsets, approximately 190 ng DNA, 29,000 or so T cell genomes, was used. Measured with immunoSEQ multiplex PCR; TCRdb has only the in-frame clones, and not every one. The repertoire holds under 850,000 clones, with 72% as singletons. This clone was counted only a few times. No antigen is known for it. Germline loops: CDR1 SGHKS, CDR2 YYEKEE (reference sequence). With 3 bases removed from V and 2 bases from J, the gap between germline ends came to 9 bases. The CDR3 is made up of 13 amino acids. Sequencing was done on a sample of memory CD4+ T cells sorted from blood. Subset indicated: CD45RA-negative fraction. This TCR was sampled from a woman in her twenties or thirties in good health. The gene calls are TRBV5-5 and TRBJ2-7, with D maybe TRBD1 (5 bases). Here the CDR3 DNA reads TGTGCCAGCAGCTCTCCGGACACCTACGAGCAGTACTTC. Protein: CASSSPDTYEQYF.